This T cell receptor (beta chain) was recovered during a study of shared clonotypes between healthy human individuals (dated by TCRdb to the early 2020s). About the study as a whole: A couple of women and a few men aged 18 to 49 years were included in the cohort. For each donor, CD4 naive and CD4 memory were each run on three plates, CD8 naive on two plates, and CD8 memory on one plate. Between about 0.94 and 10 billion PBMCs per donor were obtained by leukapheresis. The study deeply sequenced blood TCR repertoires of five healthy adults to estimate repertoire size and the extent of clonotype sharing between individuals. To increase sequencing depth and limit assay-specific biases, TCR repertoire library preparation and sequencing were carried out by different laboratories using diverse techniques.

This clone appeared once. It has no known antigen specificity. The sample holds no much larger clone one base away, and base qualities are not on file. The full study reports these points: Higher generation probabilities were observed for clonotypes shared by all four sorted-subset donors than for non-shared clonotypes. The small number of donors limited the genetic and exposure-history diversity represented. Incomplete sequencing was indicated by rarefaction of sorted-subset datasets, despite the large sequencing depth. Across a handful of donors, approximately 5% of naive CD4, roughly 3.5% of naive CD8, around 2.5% of memory CD4, and under 0.45% of memory CD8 clonotypes were shared. Based on pairwise subsampling, the degree of clonotype sharing among donors was expected to be affected by sequencing depth. Larger estimated clonotype richness was generally found for naive subsets than for memory subsets. Sampling was limited to blood, and TCR repertoires in tissue likely differ from TCR repertoires in blood.

Donors were healthy HIV-negative adults with no recently reported acute infections or vaccinations. All donors were Caucasian adults living in Nashville, Tennessee, USA. CD8 memory samples combined magnetically selected CD45RO+ cells with CCR7-negative CD45RA+ effector memory (TemRA) cells. Blood was obtained by leukapheresis, after which PBMCs were separated by Ficoll-Histopaque density gradient centrifugation and cryopreserved in liquid nitrogen vapor phase. Analytical flow cytometry was used to check the purity and quantity of every magnetically sorted T cell population. From each sorted fraction, genomic DNA was isolated and quantified by UV absorbance on a Nanodrop 2000c. Using the deep immunoSEQ assay, multiplex PCR amplified TCR CDR3 regions from genomic DNA. Extracted genomic DNA from each cell subset was spread evenly across all wells of several immunoSEQ 96-well plates, with each plate serving as a replicate. Each replicate PCR for sorted subsets received about 210 ng genomic DNA, equal to about 30,000 T cell genomes. Purified libraries were measured with a Qubit 3.0 fluorometer, size-checked on a Bioanalyzer 2100, and measured again with the KAPA Library Quantification kit. Each immunoSEQ 96-well plate was sequenced on its own single-read 150-cycle Illumina NextSeq 550 flow cell. For the original study's pipeline: Because the immunoSEQ output held only junctional sequences and lacked quality scores, the filtering could not match the filtering applied to full-length reads. To assign V/J genes and CDR3, sequences were annotated against IMGT germline references using PyIR, a Python wrapper for IgBLAST v1.9. Any read was removed if the V/J assignment was weak (E-value above 1e-6), the CDR3 was missing, or the read contained stop codons, out-of-frame junctions, or ambiguous translated residues. V3J clonotypes were defined by identical inferred V gene, J gene, and CDR3 amino acid sequence. Percentage overlap between repertoires was computed as shared unique clonotypes divided by the size of the smaller repertoire. Three approaches were used to assess repertoire richness: RTK rarefaction, the Chao1 estimator, and Recon v2.1 estimates of unobserved clonotypes. For all TCRbeta clonotypes obtained by the gDNA method from a handful of donors, generation probabilities were computed with OLGA. The table was pulled from immuneACCESS by TCRdb, which kept in-frame rearrangements only. Such tables lose some clones; where checked, under half of the loss comes from unresolved V genes, and the rest has no known cause. The V and J calls and clone size come from that table; D and trimming were worked out from the DNA. For this sample there are some 700,000 clones; roughly 91% appear just once. 30% to 35% of the sample comes from the top ten.

The germline V gene yields ENHRY for CDR1 and SYGVKD for CDR2. Relative to germline, V is 3 bases shorter and J is 0 bases shorter, with 21 bases between their ends. The CDR3 contains 18 residues, cysteine and phenylalanine counted. Only the CDR3 portion is preserved as DNA: 54 bases, with reading frame beginning at the first base. The V gene is TRBV10-3 and the J gene is TRBJ2-7; TRBD2 might be the D gene, on 5 matching bases. Sample: memory CD8+ T cells from PBMCs. In light of the paper, this sample's cell subset or site label describes: CD45RO+ cells pooled with CCR7-negative TemRA cells. The source is a young man in good health. Some clones in this sample may be carry-over from other donors' samples. CDR3 region: CAISELIPGSGFSYEQYF. The nucleotides read TGTGCCATCAGTGAATTGATTCCTGGCAGCGGATTCTCCTACGAGCAGTACTTC.